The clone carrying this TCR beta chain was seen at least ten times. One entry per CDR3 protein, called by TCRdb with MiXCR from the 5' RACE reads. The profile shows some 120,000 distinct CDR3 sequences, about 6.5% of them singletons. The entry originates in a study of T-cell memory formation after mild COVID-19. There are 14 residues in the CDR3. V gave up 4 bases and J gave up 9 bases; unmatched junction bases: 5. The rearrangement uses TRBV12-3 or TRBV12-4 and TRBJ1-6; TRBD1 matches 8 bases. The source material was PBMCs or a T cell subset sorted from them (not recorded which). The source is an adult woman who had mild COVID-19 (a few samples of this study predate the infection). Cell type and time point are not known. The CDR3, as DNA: TGTGCCAGCAGTTACGGACAGGGAGCTTCACCCCTCCACTTT. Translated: CASSYGQGASPLHF.